The 12 T cell receptor beta chains presented below share a single source sample, sequenced in a study of blood T cells in healthy people across ages (dated by TCRdb to between 2014 and 2016). The receptor library was made with 5' RACE. Instrument on record: Illumina HiSeq 2500. A second PCR of roughly 7 to 12 cycles was run with a J-beta primer mix and a sample-barcoded 5' primer. Using fastp at Q25 and MiXCR, TCRdb reprocessed the public reads and kept productive beta chains. Under each unique CDR3 protein, matching rows form one entry showing the most common genes and DNA. The sample yields 850,000 to 1,000,000 distinct CDR3 sequences; just over 50% were counted once. The top ten clones comprise around 21% of the sample. Sequencing input: blood. The receptor set was obtained from a woman aged 60-75 years in good health.

Ten or more counts support this clonotype. The chain combines TRBV7-9 with TRBJ1-1; D perhaps matches TRBD1 (5 bases). V was shortened by 11 bases and J by 0 bases, with 28 bases between the two germline ends. The CDR3 sequence is 18 residues long. Germline values: CDR1 SEHNR, CDR2 FQNEAQ (reference sequence). This chain's CDR3 is CAGLKLAPQGAVNTEAFF. The DNA of the CDR3 is TGTGCCGGTCTTAAGCTTGCCCCCCAGGGAGCGGTGAACACTGAAGCTTTCTTT.

The V call is TRBV6-5, the J call TRBJ1-2; 9 bases fit TRBD1. CDR1 MNHEY and CDR2 SVGAGI come from the germline V gene. The length of the CDR3 is 16 residues. Unmatched junction bases numbered 15, after V lost 6 bases and J lost 7 bases. The CDR3 DNA is TGTGCCAGCAGACCCGAACAGGGGGCGAGGTTAAGTGGCTACACCTTC. Amino acids: CASRPEQGARLSGYTF.

This chain uses TRBV7-2 with TRBJ1-2; D is uncertain. The V and J ends lost 3 bases and 8 bases respectively, with 22 bases between them. The length of the CDR3 is 16 residues. The germline V gene has CDR1 SGHTA and CDR2 FQGNSA. The DNA of the CDR3 is TGTGCCAGCAGCTTTTCGGAAAGAGTCGAGGTCGGGGGCTACACCTTC. It specifies CASSFSERVEVGGYTF.

Only a few counts were recorded for this clonotype. This chain joins TRBV21-1 and TRBJ1-4; the tabulated D call, TRBD1, remains unverified against the DNA. TRBV21-1 is annotated as a pseudogene. The CDR3 runs 15 residues. The CDR3 region is CASSKRRTPPEKLFF. The CDR3 bases are TGTGCCAGCAGCAAACGGAGAACCCCCCCTGAAAAACTGTTTTTT.

The rearrangement joins TRBV2 to TRBJ2-7; TRBD2 matches at 8 bases. Near its end, the DNA agrees better with TRBJ2-5, so the J call may be wrong. The germline V gene encodes CDR1 SNHLY and CDR2 FYNNEI. The CDR3 is made up of 16 amino acids. As DNA, the CDR3 is TGTGCCAGCAGTCCATTCGGACTAGCCGAGGGGGAGACCCAGTACTTC. Its translation: CASSPFGLAEGETQYF.

This clonotype was observed a few times. The CDR3 loop reads CSVAIRQGPSFEQFF. The CDR3 nucleotides read TGCAGCGTTGCTATTCGGCAGGGACCATCTTTTGAGCAGTTCTTC. The V gene is TRBV29-1, the J gene TRBJ2-1; D might be TRBD1 or TRBD2, each matching 5 bases. Deletions cut 4 bases from V and 9 bases from J, with 22 bases between. The CDR3 runs to 15 residues. Germline CDR1 and CDR2: SQVTM and ANQGSEA.

This clonotype was counted only a few times. The chain couples TRBV6-6 to TRBJ2-3, with a weak D call TRBD2 (5 bases). Trimming cost V 6 bases and J 2 bases, with 15 bases left between them. Germline V gene data show CDR1 as MNHNY and CDR2 as SVGAGI (reference sequence). There are 15 residues in the CDR3. The CDR3 here is CASSVGLLPTDTQYF. For the CDR3, the DNA is TGTGCCAGCAGCGTTGGACTCCTACCCACAGATACGCAGTATTTT.

The rearrangement joins TRBV6-4 to TRBJ2-4; unclear D gene. Gene TRBJ2-5 matches the end of the DNA better, so the J call may be wrong. Germline V gene sequence: CDR1 MRHNA, CDR2 SNTAGT. The CDR3 has 15 amino acids. CDR3 sequence reads: CASSDSDIGWETQYF. The CDR3 nucleotides are TGTGCCAGCAGTGACTCCGACATTGGTTGGGAGACCCAGTACTTC.

The CDR3 DNA reads as TGCGCCAGTGGGACTAGCGGGGCCTACGAGCAGTACTTC. It encodes CASGTSGAYEQYF. The J gene is TRBJ2-7, the V gene TRBV5-1, with 13 bases lining up with TRBD2. Germline assignment: CDR1 SGHRS and CDR2 YFSETQ. The CDR3 has 13 residues. The V gene end was trimmed by 8 bases and the J gene end by 2 bases; junction bases not matched to a gene: 1.

V is TRBV20-1 and J is TRBJ2-5, with D maybe TRBD2 (6 bases). Germline V CDR1 and CDR2: DFQATT, SNEGSKA (reference sequence). Trimming cost V 6 bases and J 7 bases, with 12 bases left between them. The CDR3 totals 11 residues. The CDR3 DNA reads TGCAGTGCACTAGCTTCAGCGACCCAGTACTTC. Protein: CSALASATQYF.

The sample holds a few counts of this clonotype. The CDR3 here is CASSSARGRNSNYGYTF. The CDR3 coding sequence is TGTGCCAGCAGCTCCGCCCGGGGTAGGAATTCTAACTATGGCTACACCTTC. The chain carries TRBV7-2 and TRBJ1-2; no definite D call. CDR1 SGHTA and CDR2 FQGNSA come from the germline V gene. The ends were cut back, 4 bases at V and 0 bases at J, with 18 bases in the middle. This CDR3 comprises 17 residues. Full variable domain (rest looked up from reference TRBV7-2 and TRBJ1-2): GAGVSQSPSNKVTEKGKDVELRCDPISGHTALYWYRQSLGQGLEFLIYFQGNSAPDKSGLPSDRFSAERTGGSVSTLTIQRTQQEDSAVYLCASSSARGRNSNYGYTFGSGTRLTVV.

This clonotype was seen only a few times. This sequence joins TRBV9 and TRBJ2-3; 9 bases are shared with TRBD1. Germline V CDR1 and CDR2: SGDLS, YYNGEE. Trimming removed 3 bases from V and 4 bases from J; junction bases left unmatched: 3. This CDR3 has 14 residues. The CDR3 sequence: CASSADRGADTQYF. In DNA form, the CDR3 reads TGTGCCAGCAGCGCGGACAGGGGAGCAGATACGCAGTATTTT.